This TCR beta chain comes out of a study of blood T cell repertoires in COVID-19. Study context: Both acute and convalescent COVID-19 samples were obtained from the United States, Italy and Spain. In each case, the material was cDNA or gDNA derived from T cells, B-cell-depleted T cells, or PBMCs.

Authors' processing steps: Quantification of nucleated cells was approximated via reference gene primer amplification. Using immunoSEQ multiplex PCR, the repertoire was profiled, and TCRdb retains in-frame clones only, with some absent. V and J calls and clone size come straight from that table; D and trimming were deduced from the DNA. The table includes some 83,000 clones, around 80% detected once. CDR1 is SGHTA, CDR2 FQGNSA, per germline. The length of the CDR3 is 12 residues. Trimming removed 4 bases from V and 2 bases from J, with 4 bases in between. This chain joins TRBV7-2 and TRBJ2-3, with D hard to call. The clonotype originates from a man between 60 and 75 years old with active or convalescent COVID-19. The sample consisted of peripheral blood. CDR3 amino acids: CASSYNTDTQYF. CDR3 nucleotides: TGTGCCAGCAGCTACAACACAGATACGCAGTATTTT.